This record looks at one T cell receptor beta chain sequence and its context. This sample is drawn from a study of cytomegalovirus exposure and HLA in healthy donors. Study summary: An earlier analysis identified 117 million unique TCR beta sequences in 150 million to 200 million T cells. Some 85 million unique TCRs, all from HLA-typed donors, were included in an early release of the data.

Germline V CDR1 and CDR2: SGHTA, FQGNSA. Trimming removed 8 bases from V and 3 bases from J; junction bases left unmatched: 10. CDR3 length: 14 residues. PCR involved 60 Vbeta and 13 Jbeta primers. In the authors' workflow: Roughly 11 million of the roughly 80 million unique TCR beta chains counted in a later analysis were shared. Generated by immunoSEQ multiplex PCR, the TCRdb table keeps only in-frame clones and is missing some. For V, J and clone size, that table is used; D and trimming come from the DNA. In all, the sample yields under 200,000 clones. The V call is TRBV7-2, the J call TRBJ2-7; 7 bases fit TRBD2. This TCR was recovered from a man under 40 in good health and CMV-seronegative. The sequenced sample consisted of PBMCs. CDR3 sequence (DNA): TGTGCCAGCCGCCCTGGCGGGAGTAGCTACGAGCAGTACTTC. Translated: CASRPGGSSYEQYF. Supplemented by reference TRBV7-2 and TRBJ2-7, the full variable domain reads GAGVSQSPSNKVTEKGKDVELRCDPISGHTALYWYRQSLGQGLEFLIYFQGNSAPDKSGLPSDRFSAERTGGSVSTLTIQRTQQEDSAVYLCASRPGGSSYEQYFGPGTRLTVT.